Listed below are T cell receptor beta chains from one sample, sequenced in a study of PD-1 blockade in mismatch repair-deficient tumors. Method: immunoSEQ multiplex PCR; TCRdb's copy keeps in-frame clones and lacks some. The repertoire holds approximately 80,000 clones, with about four fifths as singletons. Material: peripheral blood, obtained 44 weeks after starting pembrolizumab. Receptors originate from an adult with mismatch repair-deficient cancer. Both conserved end residues are part of each CDR3. A D gene is named only where the DNA matches it firmly. Some rows mark clone size as missing; the rest say once, few, many or name a class of expanded clone.

CDR3nt | CDR3aa | j_gene | v_gene | len | abundance | d_gene
TGTGCCAGCAGCTTACAGAACACTGAAGCTTTCTTT | CASSLQNTEAFF | TRBJ1-1 | TRBV11-3 | 12 | NA | NA
TGTGCCAGCAGCGAAGGACTAGCGGGAGCTTACGAGCAGTACTTC | CASSEGLAGAYEQYF | TRBJ2-7 | TRBV9 | 15 | NA | TRBD2
TGTGCCAGCAGCTTAAGGGCAGGGCTTGACGAGCAGTACTTC | CASSLRAGLDEQYF | TRBJ2-7 | TRBV7-3 | 14 | NA | NA
TGTGCCAGCAGCAGGGGGCTGGGCACTGAAGCTTTCTTT | CASSRGLGTEAFF | TRBJ1-1 | TRBV9 | 13 | NA | TRBD1
TGTGCCAGCAGCTTAGCCTATAATGAAAAACTGTTTTTT | CASSLAYNEKLFF | TRBJ1-4 | TRBV7-2 | 13 | NA | NA
TGTGCCAGGTTGGGTACTAATGAAAAACTGTTTTTT | CARLGTNEKLFF | TRBJ1-4 | TRBV19 | 12 | NA | NA
TGTGCTAGTGGCTCCCTTGGCGGGGTTTACAATGAGCAGTTCTTC | CASGSLGGVYNEQFF | TRBJ2-1 | TRBV12-5 | 15 | NA | NA
TGTGCCAGCACTAGAATCGGGGTCGCTAACTATGGCTACACCTTC | CASTRIGVANYGYTF | TRBJ1-2 | TRBV6-1 | 15 | NA | NA
TGTGCCAGCAGTTTCCTCAGTAGCTCCTACGAGCAGTACTTC | CASSFLSSSYEQYF | TRBJ2-7 | TRBV27 | 14 | NA | NA
TGTGCCAGCAGCCTAATAGCAGGGGGCCTACGGCAGTTCTTC | CASSLIAGGLRQFF | TRBJ2-1 | TRBV7-9 | 14 | NA | TRBD1
TGTGCCAGCAGCTTGGCCCCGGGAGGGGATCAGCCCCAGCATTTT | CASSLAPGGDQPQHF | TRBJ1-5 | TRBV5-4 | 15 | NA | NA
TGTGCCAGCAGTTACGGGAGCTCTGGGGCCAACGTCCTGACTTTC | CASSYGSSGANVLTF | TRBJ2-6 | TRBV6-6 | 15 | NA | NA
TGTGCCAGCAGCACGATCACAGATACGCAGTATTTT | CASSTITDTQYF | TRBJ2-3 | TRBV5-4 | 12 | NA | NA
TGTGCCATCAGTGGGGACCCGGGACTAGCTGAAGAGACCCAGTACTTC | CAISGDPGLAEETQYF | TRBJ2-5 | TRBV10-3 | 16 | NA | TRBD2
TGTGCCAGCACCCCGGGGCTGGGCGAAAGGGGATCCCTCTATGGCTACACCTTC | CASTPGLGERGSLYGYTF | TRBJ1-2 | TRBV7-8 | 18 | NA | NA
TGTGCCAGCAGTGGGAGCCTTGGGGAGGACTATGGCTACACCTTC | CASSGSLGEDYGYTF | TRBJ1-2 | TRBV2 | 15 | NA | NA
TGCGCCAGCAGTGAGTCGACGGGGGGCACAGATACGCAGTATTTT | CASSESTGGTDTQYF | TRBJ2-3 | TRBV10-1 | 15 | NA | NA
TGTGCCAGCAGTGACTGGGAACCCAAAAACATTCAGTACTTC | CASSDWEPKNIQYF | TRBJ2-4 | TRBV6-1 | 14 | once | NA
TGTGCCAGCAGCCAGGGCAGCGGGAGCTCCTACGAGCAGTACTTC | CASSQGSGSSYEQYF | TRBJ2-7 | TRBV7-6 | 15 | few | TRBD2
TGTGCCAGTGCCTTTGGCAGACCGACCGGGGAAGCTTTCTTT | CASAFGRPTGEAFF | TRBJ1-1 | TRBV25-1 | 14 | NA | NA
TGTGCCAGCAGTAGACAGGGGGACACCTACGAGCAGTACTTC | CASSRQGDTYEQYF | TRBJ2-7 | TRBV9 | 14 | NA | TRBD1
TGTGCCAGCAGCTTAGATCGGCTAGCTCTCTACTACGAGCAGTACTTC | CASSLDRLALYYEQYF | TRBJ2-7 | TRBV7-8 | 16 | NA | NA
TGTGCCAGCAGTTCACAGGGGAGGGGAAACATTCAGTACTTC | CASSSQGRGNIQYF | TRBJ2-4 | TRBV27 | 14 | NA | NA
TGTGCCAGCAGCCAGGGGGCGGGCACTGAAGCTTTCTTT | CASSQGAGTEAFF | TRBJ1-1 | TRBV14 | 13 | NA | NA
TGTGCCACCAGCACCCCAGCCGGGACTAGCAACGAGCAGTTCTTC | CATSTPAGTSNEQFF | TRBJ2-1 | TRBV15 | 15 | NA | TRBD2
TGCGCCAGCAGCCAAGAGGACAGGGAGATAGATACGCAGTATTTT | CASSQEDREIDTQYF | TRBJ2-3 | TRBV4-3 | 15 | few | TRBD1
TGTGCCAGCTCACCCGACGGGGAGGATGGCTACACCTTC | CASSPDGEDGYTF | TRBJ1-2 | TRBV18 | 13 | NA | NA
TGTGCCAGCAGCAGAAGGGCCTATGGCTACACCTTC | CASSRRAYGYTF | TRBJ1-2 | TRBV7-2 | 12 | NA | NA
TGTGCCAGCAGCTTAGCCCTGGATATTACAGATACGCAGTATTTT | CASSLALDITDTQYF | TRBJ2-3 | TRBV7-2 | 15 | NA | NA
TGCGCCAGCAGCCAAGATAACCTAAGCAATCAGCCCCAGCATTTT | CASSQDNLSNQPQHF | TRBJ1-5 | TRBV4-3 | 15 | few | NA
TGTGCCAGCAGGCGAGACAGGGTTTGGCCAGATACGCAGTATTTT | CASRRDRVWPDTQYF | TRBJ2-3 | TRBV6-1 | 15 | few | TRBD1
TGTGCCAGCAGTGGTTGGACAGGGGGCTCGGACGAGCAGTACTTC | CASSGWTGGSDEQYF | TRBJ2-7 | TRBV25-1 | 15 | NA | TRBD1
TGTGCCAGCAGCTCGCGACAGGGATCAGCTTTCTTT | CASSSRQGSAFF | TRBJ1-1 | TRBV7-3 | 12 | NA | TRBD1
TGTGCCAGCAGCTCGCAAAAAGGCACTGAAGCTTTCTTT | CASSSQKGTEAFF | TRBJ1-1 | TRBV7-3 | 13 | once | NA
TGTGCCAGCAGCTTAGGCCTAGTGGGGGCGTGGAACACCGGGGAGCTGTTTTTT | CASSLGLVGAWNTGELFF | TRBJ2-2 | TRBV13 | 18 | NA | NA
TGTGCCAGCAGTGATGGAGGGAGGGGCACCGGGGAGCTGTTTTTT | CASSDGGRGTGELFF | TRBJ2-2 | TRBV2 | 15 | once | TRBD2
TGTGCCAGCAGTTTTGGCCCTGAAGCTTTCTTT | CASSFGPEAFF | TRBJ1-1 | TRBV28 | 11 | NA | NA
TGTGCCAGCAGTGACCCGAGACAGGGGCGCACAGATACGCAGTATTTT | CASSDPRQGRTDTQYF | TRBJ2-3 | TRBV6-1 | 16 | NA | TRBD1
TGCAGCGTTGAAGTCCGGCCCGACTATGGCTACACCTTC | CSVEVRPDYGYTF | TRBJ1-2 | TRBV29-1 | 13 | NA | NA
TGTGCCAGCAGCTTATCGCTTGGCGGGAACCAGCAGTTCTTC | CASSLSLGGNQQFF | TRBJ2-1 | TRBV11-1 | 14 | once | NA
TGTGCCAGCAGTTACTCGACGGGAAAGTTTAACTATGGCTACACCTTC | CASSYSTGKFNYGYTF | TRBJ1-2 | TRBV6-5 | 16 | NA | NA
TGTGCCAGCAGGCGTAGGATGCCAAAACGGCCACGGACCCAGTACTTC | CASRRRMPKRPRTQYF | TRBJ2-5 | TRBV7-3 | 16 | NA | NA
TGTGCCAGCAGCGTAGTCTCCTACGAGCAGTACTTC | CASSVVSYEQYF | TRBJ2-7 | TRBV9 | 12 | NA | NA
TGTGCCAGCAGCTACCCGACTAGCGGGAGGGACAATGAGCAGTTCTTC | CASSYPTSGRDNEQFF | TRBJ2-1 | TRBV7-8 | 16 | NA | TRBD2
TGTGCCAGCAGCCCCGGGACTAGCGGGAAAAGGTACAATGAGCAGTTCTTC | CASSPGTSGKRYNEQFF | TRBJ2-1 | TRBV7-6 | 17 | NA | TRBD2
TGTGCCTGGAGTCCGGGGACACGAGCCACAGATACGCAGTATTTT | CAWSPGTRATDTQYF | TRBJ2-3 | TRBV30 | 15 | NA | NA
TGTGCCAGCAGCTTTTCGGCAGGGGTTGGGAAGACCCAGTACTTC | CASSFSAGVGKTQYF | TRBJ2-5 | TRBV7-8 | 15 | few | NA
TGTGCCAGCAGTACGGACAGTACGAACACTGAAGCTTTCTTT | CASSTDSTNTEAFF | TRBJ1-1 | TRBV2 | 14 | once | NA
TGTGCCAGCAGTGTTCTTGGGGCCGGGGAGCTGTTTTTT | CASSVLGAGELFF | TRBJ2-2 | TRBV2 | 13 | NA | NA
TGTGCCAGCAGTGAGGTGGCGGGAGCAGGCTACAATGAGCAGTTCTTC | CASSEVAGAGYNEQFF | TRBJ2-1 | TRBV6-4 | 16 | NA | TRBD2
TGTGCCAGCAGTTCGGGGACAGATAGCAATCAGCCCCAGCATTTT | CASSSGTDSNQPQHF | TRBJ1-5 | TRBV27 | 15 | once | TRBD1
TGCAGCGTCGGACTAAAGCCCCAGCATTTT | CSVGLKPQHF | TRBJ1-5 | TRBV29-1 | 10 | NA | NA
TGTGCCAGCAGCTTAGTCGGACAGGGGCGGACGAGGGGAAATGAAAAACTGTTTTTT | CASSLVGQGRTRGNEKLFF | TRBJ1-4 | TRBV11-2 | 19 | NA | TRBD1
TGTGCCAGCAGCTTATCGGGAGGGCCATCCTACGAGCAGTACTTC | CASSLSGGPSYEQYF | TRBJ2-7 | TRBV7-3 | 15 | NA | TRBD2
TGTGCCAGCTCACCAAGCAGGGATAACTATGGCTACACCTTC | CASSPSRDNYGYTF | TRBJ1-2 | TRBV18 | 14 | NA | NA
TGCCGTGCGGGAGGCATACCTAGCTCCTACAATGAGCAGTTCTTC | CRAGGIPSSYNEQFF | TRBJ2-1 | TRBV12-2 | 15 | NA | NA
TGTGCCAGCAGTGAGAGCGGGAGAGGACGGGAGACCCAGTACTTC | CASSESGRGRETQYF | TRBJ2-5 | TRBV6-1 | 15 | NA | TRBD2
TGTGCCAGCAGCGTAGGCCAGGCTGCCCGCTCTGGAAACACCATATATTTT | CASSVGQAARSGNTIYF | TRBJ1-3 | TRBV9 | 17 | NA | NA
TGTGCCAGCAGCTCCGACCACCAGGGGGCCCGAGAGACCCAGTACTTC | CASSSDHQGARETQYF | TRBJ2-5 | TRBV11-3 | 16 | NA | TRBD1